Below, 32 T cell receptor beta chains from the same sample are listed, as sequenced in a study of blood T cell repertoires in COVID-19. Clones were read by immunoSEQ multiplex PCR, and TCRdb kept only the in-frame ones, dropping some. The data contain about 180,000 clones, around 80% of them singletons. Sequences were obtained from peripheral blood. The receptors originated from a woman older than 75 with COVID-19, enrolled during active disease.

This clone was counted between two and nine times. The chain employs TRBV7-2 and TRBJ2-5, with 7 bases identical to TRBD2. The CDR3 has 15 residues. The germline V gene has CDR1 SGHTA and CDR2 FQGNSA. Trimming at V came to 5 bases and at J to 4 bases, leaving 10 bases not matched to a gene. The CDR3 coding sequence is TGTGCCAGCAGCCGCGGGGGTTCGAGGGCAGAGACCCAGTACTTC. Its translation is CASSRGGSRAETQYF.

V usage is TRBV5-6 and J usage is TRBJ2-1, with 9 bases identical to TRBD1. CDR1 and CDR2 (germline): SGHDT, YYEEEE. J was trimmed by 7 bases and V by 2 bases; bases with no gene match: 10. The CDR3 runs to 16 residues. CDR3 nucleotide sequence: TGTGCCAGCAGCTTTCCGGGACAGGGTCTTCCGAATGAGCAGTTCTTC. Translation: CASSFPGQGLPNEQFF.

The rearrangement links TRBV18 to TRBJ1-1, with D uncertain. CDR1 is KGHSH, CDR2 LQKENI, per germline. This CDR3 is 14 amino acids long. V was shortened by 3 bases and J by 0 bases, with 8 bases between the two germline ends. The chain's CDR3 is CASSPRKVNTEAFF. In DNA, the CDR3 is TGTGCCAGCTCACCGAGGAAGGTGAACACTGAAGCTTTCTTT.

This chain joins TRBV3-1 (or the pseudogene TRBV3-2) and TRBJ1-3, with 7 positions matching TRBD1. The CDR3 loop spans 15 amino acids. The germline gives CDR1 LGHDT, CDR2 YNNKEL (reference sequence). V shed 4 bases, J shed 4 bases, and the junction held 7 bases outside the gene matches. CDR3 DNA: TGTGCCAGCAGCCTAAAGGGGACAGTAGGAAACACCATATATTTT. Amino acids: CASSLKGTVGNTIYF.

The rearrangement joins TRBV30 to TRBJ1-2; D may be TRBD1 (5 bases). V was clipped by 3 bases and J by 1 base, with 9 bases between them. Germline CDR1 and CDR2: GTSNPN and SVGIG (reference sequence). CDR3 length: 13 amino acids. The CDR3 sequence is CAWRSGNNYGYTF. The CDR3 bases are TGTGCCTGGAGATCAGGGAATAACTATGGCTACACCTTC.

The chain has TRBV4-2 and TRBJ1-2, with TRBD1 as a possible D gene (5 bases). Germline loops: CDR1 LGHNA, CDR2 YNFKEQ. The CDR3 runs 17 residues. V was clipped by 0 bases and J by 6 bases, with 20 bases between them. The DNA of the CDR3 is TGTGCCAGCAGCCAAGATTTAGGAAGGGGCGCGGACGATGGCTACACCTTC. Translating gives CASSQDLGRGADDGYTF.

CDR3 loop: CASSQDGGDGAYEQYF. CDR3 sequence (DNA): TGTGCCAGCAGCCAAGACGGCGGAGACGGTGCCTACGAGCAGTACTTC. J is TRBJ2-7 and V is TRBV4-2; D uncertain. Trimming took off 0 bases at V and 2 bases at J, with 14 bases between the two ends. There are 16 residues in the CDR3. CDR1 and CDR2 from the germline V gene are LGHNA and YNFKEQ.

The chain employs TRBV11-1 and TRBJ1-1, with a tentative D call TRBD1 (5 bases). Germline loops: CDR1 SGHAT, CDR2 FQDESV (reference sequence). The CDR3 sequence is 15 residues long. V was clipped by 2 bases and J by 0 bases, with 10 bases between them. CDR3 nucleotide sequence: TGTGCCAGCAGCTTATCCTCAGGGATGAACACTGAAGCTTTCTTT. Translation gives CASSLSSGMNTEAFF.

This rearrangement joins TRBV5-4 to TRBJ2-3, with a tentative D call TRBD2 (5 bases). Germline CDR1 and CDR2: SGHNT and YYREEE (reference sequence). Trimming shortened V by 4 bases and J by 2 bases, and 17 bases separated the two germline ends. The CDR3 contains 16 residues. The CDR3 DNA is TGTGCCAGCAGCGCCCGGACTTCGTCATACACAGATACGCAGTATTTT. Translated, it gives CASSARTSSYTDTQYF.

The genes are TRBV11-2 and TRBJ2-2; D is uncertain. V lost 1 base and J 16 bases, leaving 13 bases between the germline ends. This CDR3 contains 12 residues. Germline CDR1 SGHAT, CDR2 FQNNGV. CDR3 sequence (DNA): TGTGCCAGCAGCTTAGCAGGCATGGCTCCGTTTTTT. It yields the protein CASSLAGMAPFF.

The chain carries TRBV20-1 and TRBJ1-3; D uncertain. V lost 6 bases, J lost 4 bases, and 7 bases lay in between. This CDR3 has 11 amino acids. Germline CDR1 and CDR2: DFQATT and SNEGSKA (reference sequence). As DNA, the CDR3 is TGCAGTGCCATGTTGGGAAACACCATATATTTT. Its protein is CSAMLGNTIYF.

The V and J genes are TRBV6-5 and TRBJ2-1, with a tentative D call TRBD2 (7 bases). CDR3 size: 16 residues. Trimming stripped 3 bases from V and 0 bases from J, with 12 bases between. The germline CDR1 and CDR2 sequences are MNHEY and SVGAGI. The CDR3 sequence: CASSYGGGNSYNEQFF. CDR3 DNA: TGTGCCAGCAGTTATGGCGGGGGCAACTCCTACAATGAGCAGTTCTTC.

This chain uses TRBV5-1 with TRBJ2-5; 9 positions match TRBD1. Germline-derived CDR1 and CDR2 are SGHRS and YFSETQ. This CDR3 contains 14 residues. V trimming: 4 bases; J trimming: 5 bases; junction bases outside the gene matches: 6. The chain's CDR3 is CASSAGQGSETQYF. CDR3 coding DNA: TGCGCCAGCAGCGCCGGACAGGGGTCGGAGACCCAGTACTTC.

This rearrangement joins TRBV2 to TRBJ2-2; D is perhaps TRBD1 (6 bases). The CDR3 is 14 residues long. CDR1 is SNHLY, CDR2 FYNNEI, per germline. With 5 bases removed from V and 3 bases from J, the gap between germline ends came to 10 bases. The CDR3 DNA sequence: TGTGCCAGCAGTCTGGACAGATACACCGGGGAGCTGTTTTTT. It specifies CASSLDRYTGELFF. The complete variable domain, with remaining parts taken from reference TRBV2 and TRBJ2-2, reads EPEVTQTPSHQVTQMGQEVILRCVPISNHLYFYWYRQILGQKVEFLVSFYNNEISEKSEIFDDQFSVERPDGSNFTLKIRSTKLEDSAMYFCASSLDRYTGELFFGEGSRLTVL.

CDR3 amino acids: CASSYSASSGRKQFF. The CDR3 DNA sequence: TGTGCCAGCAGTTACTCGGCCTCCAGCGGGAGGAAGCAGTTCTTC. The chain links TRBV6-5 to TRBJ2-1; 9 bases match TRBD2. The CDR3 loop spans 15 amino acids. V was pared by 0 bases and J by 11 bases, with 8 bases of the junction left unmatched. From germline, CDR1 is MNHEY and CDR2 SVGAGI.

This clone was seen only a few times. The same CDR3 also results from other DNA sequences found in this sample. The V call is TRBV7-9, the J call TRBJ1-1; D is unresolved. V lost 0 bases to trimming and J lost 2 bases, with 7 bases between them. Germline lookup yields CDR1 SEHNR and CDR2 FQNEAQ (reference sequence). This CDR3 has 14 residues. The CDR3 here is CASSLAGGNTEAFF. In nucleotides, the CDR3 is TGTGCCAGCAGCTTAGCGGGAGGAAACACTGAAGCTTTCTTT.

The chain employs TRBV11-3 and TRBJ2-2, with D perhaps matching TRBD2 (5 bases). Germline CDR1 SGHNT, CDR2 YENEEA. The CDR3 totals 12 residues. Trimming took 8 bases from V and 2 from J, leaving 6 bases between them. CDR3 in DNA: TGTGCCAGCGGAGGAAACACCGGGGAGCTGTTTTTT. Translated: CASGGNTGELFF.

This clone came up once. The chain couples TRBV5-1 to TRBJ2-1, with 11 bases matching TRBD2. CDR1 SGHRS and CDR2 YFSETQ come from the germline V gene. This CDR3 is 15 amino acids long. With V trimmed by 0 bases and J by 8 bases, 4 bases remained unmatched. CDR3 in DNA: TGCGCCAGCAGCTTGGAGCTAGCGGGAGGTGATGAGCAGTTCTTC. The encoded protein is CASSLELAGGDEQFF.

The rearrangement joins TRBV5-6 to TRBJ2-1, with 7 bases lining up with TRBD1. The germline V gene encodes CDR1 SGHDT and CDR2 YYEEEE. This CDR3 is built from 15 residues. The ends lost 3 bases at V and 7 bases at J; junction bases unmatched: 10. CDR3 in DNA: TGTGCCAGCAGCTCGGGACAGACTCCTCGGAATGAGCAGTTCTTC. Translated, it gives CASSSGQTPRNEQFF.

The chain uses TRBV5-5 and TRBJ2-3, with a tentative D call TRBD1 (6 bases). CDR1 is SGHKS, CDR2 YYEKEE, per germline (reference sequence). The length of the CDR3 is 15 residues. The V end was cut by 1 base, the J end by 5 bases, with 14 bases between. CDR3 residues: CASSLYSGVGDTQYF. CDR3 DNA sequence: TGTGCCAGCAGCTTGTACTCAGGGGTTGGAGATACGCAGTATTTT.

The rearrangement joins TRBV9 to TRBJ2-5, with TRBD1 matching 8 bases. Trimming at V came to 2 bases and at J to 0 bases, leaving 3 bases not matched to a gene. CDR3 size: 15 residues. Germline V gives CDR1 SGDLS, CDR2 YYNGEE. Written as DNA, the CDR3 is TGTGCCAGCAGCGTCCGGACAGGGTACCAAGAGACCCAGTACTTC. This gives the protein CASSVRTGYQETQYF.

This clone has just a few counts. The genes are TRBV19 and TRBJ1-3; D not resolved. The CDR3 extends over 12 amino acids. Trimming took 5 bases from V and 8 from J, leaving 10 bases between them. Germline CDR1 is LNHDA and CDR2 is SQIVND (reference sequence). This chain's CDR3 is CASSPRRDTIYF. The CDR3, as DNA: TGTGCCAGTAGTCCTAGACGGGACACCATATATTTT.

J is TRBJ2-7 and V is TRBV7-3, with a weak D call TRBD1 (6 bases). Trimming removed 5 bases from V and 4 bases from J, with 12 bases in between. Germline V CDR1 and CDR2: SGHTA, FQGTGA. The CDR3 sequence is 13 residues long. The CDR3 DNA sequence: TGTGCCAGCAGCAGGGGACATGGATACGAGCAGTACTTC. Amino acids: CASSRGHGYEQYF.

The chain employs TRBV5-1 and TRBJ2-1, with D tentatively TRBD2 (6 bases). This CDR3 has 15 amino acids. CDR1 and CDR2 from the germline V gene are SGHRS and YFSETQ. V was clipped by 1 base and J by 4 bases, with 12 bases between them. CDR3 region: CASSLTEGLYNEQFF. CDR3 nucleotides: TGCGCCAGCAGCTTGACGGAGGGTCTGTACAATGAGCAGTTCTTC.

The chain has TRBV25-1 and TRBJ1-1; 7 bases fit TRBD1. The J segment lost 0 bases and the V segment lost 0 bases, leaving 4 bases of the junction unmatched. The CDR3 has 16 amino acids. Germline CDR1 reads MGHDK; CDR2 reads SYGVNS. The CDR3 is CASSEYGDRLNTEAFF. CDR3 coding DNA: TGTGCCAGCAGTGAATATGGGGACAGATTGAACACTGAAGCTTTCTTT. The full variable domain, completed using reference TRBV25-1 and TRBJ1-1, is EADIYQTPRYLVIGTGKKITLECSQTMGHDKMYWYQQDPGMELHLIHYSYGVNSTEKGDLSSESTVSRIRTEHFPLTLESARPSHTSQYLCASSEYGDRLNTEAFFGQGTRLTVV.

The rearrangement uses TRBV19 and TRBJ2-3; D is ambiguous. V was pared by 4 bases and J by 3 bases, with 11 bases between. Germline V gives CDR1 LNHDA, CDR2 SQIVND (reference sequence). The CDR3 extends over 14 amino acids. The CDR3 DNA follows: TGTGCCAGTAGTACTTCAGGTAAAACAGATACGCAGTATTTT. Translating it yields CASSTSGKTDTQYF.

V and J are TRBV12-3 or TRBV12-4 and TRBJ2-7; D might be TRBD2 (5 bases). V shed 6 bases and J shed 6 bases, with 12 bases lying between them. CDR3 length equals 12 residues. CDR3 residues: CASSPTSFEQYF. As DNA, the CDR3 is TGTGCCAGCAGCCCCACTAGTTTCGAGCAGTACTTC.

V and J are TRBV15 and TRBJ2-2; D is ambiguous. Trimming left V 5 bases short and J 1 base short, with 8 bases between. The CDR3 is made up of 14 amino acids. In germline, CDR1 is LNHNV, CDR2 YYDKDF (reference sequence). CDR3 amino acids: CATSVGVNTGELFF. The CDR3 DNA reads TGTGCCACCAGCGTGGGCGTGAACACCGGGGAGCTGTTTTTT.

The rearrangement joins TRBV5-1 to TRBJ2-2; the match to TRBD1 covers 8 bases. V shed 4 bases, J shed 3 bases, and the junction held 8 bases outside the gene matches. The CDR3 extends over 16 amino acids. Germline V gives CDR1 SGHRS, CDR2 YFSETQ. Here the CDR3 DNA reads TGCGCCAGCAGCACCCGACAGGGGCGGGACACCGGGGAGCTGTTTTTT. Amino acid sequence: CASSTRQGRDTGELFF.

Here the CDR3 DNA reads TGTGCCAGCAGAAATATGGGGGGGAGCAATCAGCCCCAGCATTTT. This gives the protein CASRNMGGSNQPQHF. The V gene is TRBV2, the J gene TRBJ1-5; D is perhaps TRBD1 (5 bases). The V end lost 6 bases, the J end lost 1 base, and 13 bases lay between the germline ends. Germline V gene data show CDR1 as SNHLY and CDR2 as FYNNEI. CDR3 length: 15 amino acids. The full variable domain, rest sourced from reference TRBV2 and TRBJ1-5, is EPEVTQTPSHQVTQMGQEVILRCVPISNHLYFYWYRQILGQKVEFLVSFYNNEISEKSEIFDDQFSVERPDGSNFTLKIRSTKLEDSAMYFCASRNMGGSNQPQHFGDGTRLSIL.

The V and J genes are TRBV19 and TRBJ1-5, with 11 nucleotides matching TRBD1. The CDR3 is 14 residues long. Losses at the gene ends were 10 bases for V and 4 bases for J; bases not matched to a gene: 6. Germline CDR1 is LNHDA and CDR2 is SQIVND (reference sequence). The CDR3 nucleotides read TGTGCCACCCGGACAGGGGGCTGGAATCAGCCCCAGCATTTT. It encodes CATRTGGWNQPQHF.

The chain carries TRBV3-1 (or the pseudogene TRBV3-2) and TRBJ1-2; D gene uncertain. V was pared by 4 bases and J by 0 bases, with 9 bases between. The CDR3 runs 14 residues. The germline V gene has CDR1 LGHDT and CDR2 YNNKEL (reference sequence). The CDR3 sequence is CASSPWATNYGYTF. DNA of the CDR3: TGTGCCAGCAGCCCGTGGGCCACTAACTATGGCTACACCTTC.